A single sample is the source of the 24 T cell receptor beta chains below, sequenced in a study of T cells in Graves' hyperthyroidism and ophthalmopathy. From RNA transcripts, TCR beta CDR3 regions were amplified. HTBI primers were the set used in a first-round RT-PCR of the TCR CDR3. TCRdb processed the multiplex PCR reads anew with MiXCR; each CDR3 protein has one entry. In the table there are 300,000 to 450,000 distinct CDR3 sequences, about 17% of which are singletons. Specimen: blood. These receptors were taken from a woman in her twenties or thirties with Graves' hyperthyroidism that later progressed to Graves' ophthalmopathy.

The V gene is TRBV2, the J gene TRBJ1-1, with 7 nucleotides matching TRBD1. The CDR3 runs to 14 residues. With V trimmed by 5 bases and J by 3 bases, 6 bases remained unmatched. Germline V gives CDR1 SNHLY, CDR2 FYNNEI. The CDR3 bases are TGTGCCAGCAGTCCAAGGGGGCGCGACACTGAAGCTTTCTTT. Its translation: CASSPRGRDTEAFF.

This CDR3 reads CASSLDRSSQPQHF. CDR3 nucleotides: TGTGCCAGCAGCTTAGATCGGTCCAGTCAGCCCCAGCATTTT. The chain couples TRBV7-8 to TRBJ1-5; D unresolved. This CDR3 is built from 14 residues. The germline V and J ends were trimmed by 1 base and 6 bases, with 10 bases remaining between them. The germline V gene encodes CDR1 SGHVS and CDR2 FQNEAQ.

This clonotype was recorded at least ten times. The chain has TRBV20-1 and TRBJ1-1; 10 bases map to TRBD1. J gave up 5 bases and V 6 bases, and 15 bases lay outside the gene matches. The CDR3 contains 16 residues. Germline-derived CDR1 and CDR2 are DFQATT and SNEGSKA (reference sequence). The chain's CDR3 is CSARDRGRDLSTEAFF. The CDR3 nucleotides read TGCAGTGCCCGTGACAGGGGGCGCGATTTAAGTACTGAAGCTTTCTTT.

This clonotype was found many times. The chain uses TRBV27 and TRBJ1-5; TRBD1 agrees at 9 bases. The CDR3 sequence is 18 residues long. From germline, CDR1 is MNHEY and CDR2 SMNVEV (reference sequence). The J segment lost 0 bases and the V segment lost 2 bases, leaving 8 bases of the junction unmatched. For the CDR3, the DNA is TGTGCCAGCAGTTTAGGATACAGGGGGCCGACTAGCAATCAGCCCCAGCATTTT. Translating it yields CASSLGYRGPTSNQPQHF.

This clonotype was seen only a few times. An end of the junction does not agree with germline; a read error may underlie this. The CDR3 region is CASSQELMGRQYEQYF. CDR3 in DNA: TGCGCCAGCAGCCAAGAATTGATGGGGCGCCAATACGAGCAGTACTTC. The chain joins TRBV3-1 to TRBJ2-7; tentative D call: TRBD1 (5 bases). This CDR3 is built from 16 residues. CDR1 and CDR2 from the germline V gene are LGHDT and YNNKEL (reference sequence).

This clonotype has at least ten counts. This chain links TRBV28 with TRBJ1-2; D ambiguous. Trimming took 2 bases from V and 2 from J, leaving 18 bases between them. CDR1 MDHEN and CDR2 SYDVKM come from the germline V gene. The CDR3 runs 17 residues. CDR3: CASSLNWRNPANYGYTF. In DNA form, the CDR3 reads TGTGCCAGCAGTTTAAACTGGCGGAACCCGGCAAACTATGGCTACACCTTC.

The chain uses TRBV4-1 and TRBJ2-1, with 9 bases fitting TRBD1. CDR1 is MGHRA and CDR2 is YSYEKL in the germline V gene. V dropped 4 bases and J dropped 1; count of bases not matched to a gene: 11. CDR3 length: 18 residues. CDR3 nucleotides: TGCGCCAGCAGCCGGATTATTGACAGGGGGGAATCCTACAATGAGCAGTTCTTC. This gives the protein CASSRIIDRGESYNEQFF.

Many counts were recorded for this clonotype. The gene calls are TRBV27 and TRBJ2-3; D unclear. CDR1 and CDR2 (germline): MNHEY, SMNVEV (reference sequence). This CDR3 has 16 residues. Trimming pared 6 bases from V and 0 bases from J, leaving 16 bases between. The CDR3 loop reads CASSLDSTPSTDTQYF. The CDR3 region has the DNA TGTGCCAGCAGCTTAGATTCGACGCCCAGCACAGATACGCAGTATTTT.

This clonotype was found many times. This chain connects TRBV30 to TRBJ2-5; D is possibly TRBD1 (5 bases). Per germline, CDR1 GTSNPN and CDR2 SVGIG (reference sequence). The CDR3 loop spans 12 amino acids. V was clipped by 6 bases and J by 5 bases, with 13 bases between them. CDR3 protein: CACSRVRETQYF. The CDR3 coding sequence is TGTGCCTGCTCCAGGGTTCGGGAGACCCAGTACTTC.

This clonotype has a single count. One base away lies a much larger clone, so this may be a sequencing read error. The chain carries TRBV28 and TRBJ1-5, with D uncertain. V lost 6 bases to trimming and J lost 6 bases, with 15 bases between them. This CDR3 region has 14 residues. Per the germline V gene, CDR1 is MDHEN and CDR2 is SYDVKM. The CDR3 region has the DNA TGTGCCAGCAGCCTAATTCGAAATAGTCAGCCCCAGCATTTT. The encoded protein is CASSLIRNSQPQHF.

This clonotype was picked up a small number of times. This chain links TRBV5-1 with TRBJ2-1, with TRBD2 matching 13 bases. The length of the CDR3 is 15 residues. Germline assignment: CDR1 SGHRS and CDR2 YFSETQ. V gave up 4 bases and J gave up 4 bases; unmatched junction bases: 2. As DNA, the CDR3 is TGCGCCAGCAGCACTAGCGGGGGGGATTACAATGAGCAGTTCTTC. The encoded protein is CASSTSGGDYNEQFF.

This clonotype has at least ten counts. The chain links TRBV27 to TRBJ2-1; D may be TRBD1 or TRBD2 (5 bases each). The CDR3 is 12 residues long. V shed 1 base and J shed 9 bases, with 7 bases lying between them. In germline, CDR1 is MNHEY, CDR2 SMNVEV (reference sequence). In nucleotides, the CDR3 is TGTGCCAGCAGTTTATACGGGACTGAGCAGTTCTTC. It encodes CASSLYGTEQFF.

This clonotype occurred many times. A read error may produce the germline difference seen at one junction end. The V gene is TRBV28, the J gene TRBJ2-5; D possibly corresponds to TRBD2 (6 bases). Germline CDR1 MDHEN, CDR2 SYDVKM. The CDR3 has 14 residues. CDR3: CASSSRGTQETQHF. CDR3 in DNA: TGTGCCAGCAGTTCGCGGGGTACCCAAGAGACCCAGCACTTC.

The CDR3 DNA sequence: TGCAGTGTTGGGGGACAGACGTACGAGCAGTACTTC. This encodes CSVGGQTYEQYF. The J gene is TRBJ2-7, the V gene TRBV20-1; 7 bases agree with TRBD1. V was pared by 7 bases and J by 4 bases, with 7 bases of the junction left unmatched. The CDR3 contains 12 residues. Germline CDR1 is DFQATT and CDR2 is SNEGSKA (reference sequence).

This clonotype was observed a few times. This chain links TRBV7-9 with TRBJ2-7; no firm D call. Germline V gene lookup returns CDR1 SEHNR and CDR2 FQNEAQ (reference sequence). V was clipped by 5 bases and J by 6 bases, with 11 bases between them. This CDR3 has 12 residues. CDR3 sequence: CASSQYSGEQYF. The CDR3 DNA is TGTGCCAGCAGCCAATACAGTGGCGAGCAGTACTTC.

The V call is TRBV7-2, the J call TRBJ2-1; D gene uncertain. V lost 1 base, J lost 7 bases, and 11 bases lay in between. Germline V gene sequence: CDR1 SGHTA, CDR2 FQGNSA. CDR3 length: 14 residues. The CDR3 is CASSLVALLNEQFF. In DNA, the CDR3 is TGTGCCAGCAGCTTAGTGGCCCTATTAAATGAGCAGTTCTTC. Full variable domain (remainder filled in from reference TRBV7-2 and TRBJ2-1): GAGVSQSPSNKVTEKGKDVELRCDPISGHTALYWYRQSLGQGLEFLIYFQGNSAPDKSGLPSDRFSAERTGGSVSTLTIQRTQQEDSAVYLCASSLVALLNEQFFGPGTRLTVL.

This clonotype has just a few counts. This chain joins TRBV3-1 and TRBJ2-3; tentative D call: TRBD1 (6 bases). CDR1 and CDR2 from the germline V gene are LGHDT and YNNKEL (reference sequence). The V end was cut by 3 bases, the J end by 11 bases, with 15 bases between. The CDR3 is 13 amino acids. The CDR3 reads CASSQVGQNEQYF. The CDR3 coding sequence is TGTGCCAGCAGCCAGGTCGGACAGAACGAGCAGTATTTT.

This clonotype has at least ten counts. The rearrangement links TRBV2 to TRBJ1-5, with D unclear. The germline CDR1 and CDR2 sequences are SNHLY and FYNNEI. V was cut by 3 bases and J by 0 bases, with 6 bases left in between. CDR3 length: 14 residues. The CDR3 sequence: CASSEFHSNQPQHF. The CDR3 nucleotides are TGTGCCAGCAGTGAGTTCCATAGCAATCAGCCCCAGCATTTT.

The sample holds a few counts of this clonotype. The V and J genes are TRBV11-3 and TRBJ2-3; D not resolved. Germline V gene sequence: CDR1 SGHNT, CDR2 YENEEA. With 4 bases removed from V and 14 bases from J, the gap between germline ends came to 19 bases. The CDR3 totals 13 residues. CDR3 in amino acids: CASSSTDAGFRYF. For the CDR3, the DNA is TGTGCCAGCAGCTCCACGGATGCCGGGTTTCGGTATTTT.

This clonotype was recorded at least ten times. The V gene is TRBV6-1, the J gene TRBJ2-1, with 9 bases matching TRBD2. CDR3 size: 15 residues. Trimming at V came to 7 bases and at J to 2 bases, leaving 6 bases not matched to a gene. Germline V gene sequence: CDR1 MNHNS, CDR2 SASEGT. The CDR3 bases are TGTGCCAGCATGCCCCCTAGCGGGGCCTACAATGAGCAGTTCTTC. Translating it yields CASMPPSGAYNEQFF.

This clonotype was counted many times. The J gene is TRBJ2-3, the V gene TRBV27, with TRBD1 matching over 8 bases. The V gene end was trimmed by 5 bases and the J gene end by 2 bases; junction bases not matched to a gene: 9. The length of the CDR3 is 16 residues. CDR1 is MNHEY and CDR2 is SMNVEV in the germline V gene (reference sequence). Here the CDR3 reads CASSPYRGWDTDTQYF. As DNA, the CDR3 is TGTGCCAGCAGTCCCTACAGGGGGTGGGACACAGATACGCAGTATTTT.

The chain couples TRBV19 to TRBJ1-2; 9 nucleotides match TRBD1. The V segment lost 4 bases and the J segment 8 bases; nucleotides outside the gene matches: 11. Germline CDR1 reads LNHDA; CDR2 reads SQIVND (reference sequence). This CDR3 is 15 amino acids long. The CDR3 region is CASSTTGTGYSGYTF. In DNA, the CDR3 is TGTGCCAGTAGTACAACCGGGACAGGGTATTCGGGCTACACCTTC.

The chain carries TRBV29-1 and TRBJ2-7, with 13 bases identical to TRBD2. Unmatched junction bases numbered 11, after V lost 6 bases and J lost 3 bases. Germline assignment: CDR1 SQVTM and CDR2 ANQGSEA. This CDR3 comprises 16 residues. CDR3: CSVRGLAGEIIYEQYF. CDR3 coding DNA: TGCAGCGTCCGCGGACTAGCGGGAGAAATCATCTACGAGCAGTACTTC.

The chain combines TRBV15 with TRBJ1-6, with D tentatively TRBD1 (5 bases). CDR1 LNHNV and CDR2 YYDKDF come from the germline V gene (reference sequence). The CDR3 has 14 amino acids. V lost 0 bases, J lost 14 bases, and 14 bases lay in between. This CDR3 reads CATSREGVPTALHF. The CDR3 nucleotides read TGTGCCACCAGCAGAGAGGGGGTCCCTACGGCCCTCCACTTT.